The 17 T cell receptor beta chains listed next were all sequenced from one sample in a study of blood T cell repertoires in COVID-19. Clones were sequenced by immunoSEQ multiplex PCR, and TCRdb holds only the in-frame ones, with some missing. The data contain 250,000 to 350,000 clones, 85% of them singletons. Source material: PBMCs or T cells enriched from blood (not recorded which). The receptor set was obtained from a woman aged 50 to 60 who had recovered from COVID-19.

The chain combines TRBV12-5 with TRBJ2-7, with TRBD2 identical over 8 bases. V shed 5 bases, J shed 3 bases, and the junction held 6 bases outside the gene matches. The CDR3 contains 14 residues. Germline CDR1 reads LGHNT; CDR2 reads FRNRAP. Here the CDR3 DNA reads TGTGCTAGTGGTCCCCGGGAGGGGGTCTACGAGCAGTACTTC. The encoded protein is CASGPREGVYEQYF.

The chain has TRBV19 and TRBJ1-2; D possibly corresponds to TRBD1 (5 bases). Germline CDR1 reads LNHDA; CDR2 reads SQIVND (reference sequence). This CDR3 has 14 amino acids. Trimming removed 5 bases from V and 3 bases from J, with 13 bases in between. The CDR3 DNA follows: TGTGCCAGTAGTTTCACTACAGGCGACTATGGCTACACCTTC. Protein: CASSFTTGDYGYTF.

The chain recombines TRBV30 with TRBJ1-2, with D possibly being TRBD1 (6 bases). There are 12 residues in the CDR3. Per the germline V gene, CDR1 is GTSNPN and CDR2 is SVGIG (reference sequence). V was shortened by 3 bases and J by 7 bases, with 12 bases between the two germline ends. Here the CDR3 reads CAWRTGSLGYTF. The CDR3 region has the DNA TGTGCCTGGAGAACAGGGTCCCTTGGCTACACCTTC.

The V call is TRBV27, the J call TRBJ1-1, with TRBD1 matching 10 bases. V trimming: 5 bases; J trimming: 7 bases; junction bases outside the gene matches: 10. CDR3 length: 15 amino acids. Germline V gene data show CDR1 as MNHEY and CDR2 as SMNVEV (reference sequence). The CDR3 here is CASSRPGTGEFEAFF. The CDR3 nucleotides read TGTGCCAGCAGTCGCCCTGGGACAGGGGAATTTGAAGCTTTCTTT.

This chain joins TRBV30 and TRBJ2-3, with 7 nucleotides matching TRBD1. This CDR3 comprises 13 residues. CDR1 is GTSNPN, CDR2 SVGIG, per germline (reference sequence). The J segment lost 10 bases and the V segment lost 3 bases, leaving 10 bases of the junction unmatched. The CDR3: CAWRAEWDSSQYF. In DNA form, the CDR3 reads TGTGCCTGGAGAGCCGAATGGGACAGTTCGCAGTATTTT.

The chain joins TRBV5-1 to TRBJ1-2; D remains unclear. This CDR3 is built from 13 residues. V lost 3 bases and J 4 bases, leaving 10 bases between the germline ends. Per the germline V gene, CDR1 is SGHRS and CDR2 is YFSETQ. CDR3 sequence (DNA): TGCGCCAGCAGCTCCGGGGAACCCTATGGCTACACCTTC. Its translation is CASSSGEPYGYTF.

The chain couples TRBV9 to TRBJ1-1, with a weak D call TRBD1 (6 bases). Germline V gives CDR1 SGDLS, CDR2 YYNGEE. This CDR3 is built from 15 residues. V was shortened by 4 bases and J by 7 bases, with 20 bases between the two germline ends. The DNA of the CDR3 is TGTGCCAGCAGCCCCCGATCTACAGGGCGCGGTGAAGCTTTCTTT. This gives the protein CASSPRSTGRGEAFF.

The gene calls are TRBV5-4 and TRBJ2-1; D might be TRBD1 (5 bases). The germline V gene encodes CDR1 SGHNT and CDR2 YYREEE (reference sequence). V dropped 4 bases and J dropped 0 bases, with 11 bases sitting between them. The CDR3 extends over 15 amino acids. The CDR3 sequence is CASSPTASSYNEQFF. Here the CDR3 DNA reads TGTGCCAGCAGCCCGACAGCGAGCTCCTACAATGAGCAGTTCTTC.

The chain has TRBV25-1 and TRBJ2-3, with 9 bases lining up with TRBD2. With V trimmed by 4 bases and J by 3 bases, 5 bases remained unmatched. The V gene's germline CDR1 is MGHDK and CDR2 SYGVNS. CDR3 size: 15 residues. As DNA, the CDR3 is TGTGCCAGCAGTGGGGGTAGCGGGAGTACAGATACGCAGTATTTT. It encodes CASSGGSGSTDTQYF.

A remark on this clone: The identical CDR3 is also encoded by other nucleotide sequences in the sample. The rearrangement links TRBV5-5 to TRBJ1-2; weak D call: TRBD1 (6 bases). With 0 bases removed from V and 3 bases from J, the gap between germline ends came to 6 bases. The CDR3 length is 13 residues. CDR1 SGHKS and CDR2 YYEKEE come from the germline V gene (reference sequence). CDR3 sequence (DNA): TGTGCCAGCAGCTTGGGGACAGACTATGGCTACACCTTC. Protein product: CASSLGTDYGYTF.

This CDR3 reads CASSMGLGQPNSNYGYTF. DNA for the CDR3: TGTGCCAGTAGTATGGGATTAGGACAGCCAAATTCTAACTATGGCTACACCTTC. V is TRBV19 and J is TRBJ1-2, with D possibly matching TRBD1 (6 bases). V was pared by 3 bases and J by 0 bases, with 20 bases between. The CDR3 is 18 amino acids. CDR1 is LNHDA and CDR2 is SQIVND in the germline V gene (reference sequence).

This clone came up once. This chain connects TRBV7-8 to TRBJ2-3; TRBD2 matches 8 bases. The germline V gene has CDR1 SGHVS and CDR2 FQNEAQ. CDR3 length equals 13 residues. Losses at the gene ends were 7 bases for V and 0 bases for J; bases not matched to a gene: 0. The CDR3 sequence: CASTGGSTDTQYF. CDR3 DNA: TGTGCCAGCACGGGAGGGAGCACAGATACGCAGTATTTT.

The chain couples TRBV2 to TRBJ2-7; 10 bases map to TRBD1. The germline V gene encodes CDR1 SNHLY and CDR2 FYNNEI. Germline trimming cut 8 bases from V and 2 bases from J; bases unmatched to any gene: 6. This CDR3 contains 14 residues. CDR3 residues: CASEDGTGAYEQYF. For the CDR3, the DNA is TGTGCCAGCGAAGACGGGACAGGGGCCTACGAGCAGTACTTC.

CDR3 nucleotide sequence: TGTGCCACCAGTGGGGGCCTCGGGGAGCTGTTTTTT. Protein: CATSGGLGELFF. The chain couples TRBV24-1 to TRBJ2-2; weak D call: TRBD1 (5 bases). The ends were cut back, 5 bases at V and 7 bases at J, with 7 bases in the middle. This CDR3 has 12 residues. CDR1 and CDR2 from the germline V gene are KGHDR and SFDVKD.

This chain links TRBV2 with TRBJ2-3, with TRBD1 matching 8 bases. Germline CDR1 and CDR2: SNHLY and FYNNEI. The CDR3 spans 13 residues. The V gene end was trimmed by 4 bases and the J gene end by 6 bases; junction bases not matched to a gene: 3. In DNA form, the CDR3 reads TGTGCCAGCAGTGTACAGGGGGTGGATACGCAGTATTTT. Translated, it gives CASSVQGVDTQYF.

The chain is built from TRBV5-4 and TRBJ2-4; 8 nucleotides align to TRBD2. The ends lost 1 base at V and 5 bases at J; junction bases unmatched: 2. CDR3 size: 14 residues. The germline V gene has CDR1 SGHNT and CDR2 YYREEE (reference sequence). CDR3 nucleotides: TGTGCCAGCAGCTTGAGGACTAGCCAAAACATTCAGTACTTC. Its protein product is CASSLRTSQNIQYF.

The gene calls are TRBV28 and TRBJ2-5; D is unclear. The germline CDR1 and CDR2 sequences are MDHEN and SYDVKM. With 5 bases removed from V and 5 bases from J, the gap between germline ends came to 18 bases. The CDR3 loop spans 15 amino acids. CDR3 DNA: TGTGCCAGCAGTACTCGTAGAGGATTAGAGGAGACCCAGTACTTC. This sequence encodes CASSTRRGLEETQYF. Supplemented by reference TRBV28 and TRBJ2-5, the full variable domain reads DVKVTQSSRYLVKRTGEKVFLECVQDMDHENMFWYRQDPGLGLRLIYFSYDVKMKEKGDIPEGYSVSREKKERFSLILESASTNQTSMYLCASSTRRGLEETQYFGPGTRLLVL.